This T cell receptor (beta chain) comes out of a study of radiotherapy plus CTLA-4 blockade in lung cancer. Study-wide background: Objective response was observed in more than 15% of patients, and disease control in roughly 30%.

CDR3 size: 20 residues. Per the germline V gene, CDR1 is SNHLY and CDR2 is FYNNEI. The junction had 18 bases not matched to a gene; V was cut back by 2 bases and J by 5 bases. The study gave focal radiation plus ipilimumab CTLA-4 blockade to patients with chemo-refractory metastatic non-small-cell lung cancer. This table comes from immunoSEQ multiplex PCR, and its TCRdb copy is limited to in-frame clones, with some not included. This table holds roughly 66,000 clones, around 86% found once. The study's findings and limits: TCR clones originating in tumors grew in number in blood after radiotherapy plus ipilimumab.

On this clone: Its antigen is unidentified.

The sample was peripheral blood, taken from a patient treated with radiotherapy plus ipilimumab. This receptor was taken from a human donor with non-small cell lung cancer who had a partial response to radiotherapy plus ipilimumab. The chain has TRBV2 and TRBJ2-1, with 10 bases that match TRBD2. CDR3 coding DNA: TGTGCCAGCAGTGAAATCCGCGTGGGGGGAGCGGGAGGGCCGGACAATGAGCAGTTCTTC. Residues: CASSEIRVGGAGGPDNEQFF.